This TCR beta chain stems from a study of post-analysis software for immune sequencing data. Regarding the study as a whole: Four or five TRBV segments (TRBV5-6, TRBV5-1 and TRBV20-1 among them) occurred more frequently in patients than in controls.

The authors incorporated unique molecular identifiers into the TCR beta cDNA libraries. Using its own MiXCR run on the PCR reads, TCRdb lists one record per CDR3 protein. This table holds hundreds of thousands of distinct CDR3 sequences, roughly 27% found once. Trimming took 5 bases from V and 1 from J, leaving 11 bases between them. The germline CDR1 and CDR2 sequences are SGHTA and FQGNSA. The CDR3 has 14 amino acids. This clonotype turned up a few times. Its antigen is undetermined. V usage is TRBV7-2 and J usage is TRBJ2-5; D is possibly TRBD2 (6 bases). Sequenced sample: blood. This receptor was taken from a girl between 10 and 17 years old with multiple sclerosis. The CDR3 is CASSHRLVQETQYF. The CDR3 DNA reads TGTGCCAGCAGCCACCGACTAGTCCAAGAGACCCAGTACTTC.